Following are 31 T cell receptor beta chains from one sample sequenced in a study of blood T cell repertoires in COVID-19. The method was immunoSEQ multiplex PCR; TCRdb's version includes in-frame clones alone and lacks a portion of them. The table lists about 130,000 clones, about 90% of them singletons, with roughly 2.1% in the top ten. Sequencing was carried out using peripheral blood. The receptor set was obtained from a man aged 45-65 years with COVID-19, enrolled during active disease.

The table lists this clone with a few counts. The V call is TRBV4-1, the J call TRBJ2-5, with TRBD2 identical over 10 bases. Looked up from germline, CDR1 is MGHRA and CDR2 is YSYEKL. This CDR3 has 17 residues. V shed 4 bases and J 4 bases; nucleotides not matched to a gene: 12. For the CDR3, the DNA is TGCGCCAGCAGCCCACGACTAGCGGGCCGAGCGGGAGAGACCCAGTACTTC. It specifies CASSPRLAGRAGETQYF.

The chain combines TRBV6-2 or TRBV6-3 with TRBJ2-7; possibly TRBD2 for D (5 bases). Trimming took off 4 bases at V and 2 bases at J, with 12 bases between the two ends. Germline V lookup: CDR1 MNHEY, CDR2 SVGEGT. The CDR3 runs to 14 residues. The CDR3 DNA reads TGTGCCAGCAGTTCGGTGGAGGTGCCCTACGAGCAGTACTTC. This translates into CASSSVEVPYEQYF.

This rearrangement joins TRBV6-4 to TRBJ2-3; D not resolved. The CDR3 has 14 amino acids. The V gene lost 3 bases and the J gene lost 5 bases, with 12 bases spanning the gap. Germline CDR1 reads MRHNA; CDR2 reads SNTAGT. The CDR3 bases are TGTGCCAGCAGTGATGGCCTACCGGGAGATACGCAGTATTTT. Its protein product is CASSDGLPGDTQYF.

This sequence joins TRBV9 and TRBJ2-2, with TRBD1 matching over 9 bases. J lost 5 bases, V lost 3 bases, and 5 bases had no gene match. The CDR3 spans 15 residues. Per the germline V gene, CDR1 is SGDLS and CDR2 is YYNGEE. Here the CDR3 reads CASSGQGVGTGELFF. In DNA, the CDR3 is TGTGCCAGCAGCGGACAGGGGGTTGGTACCGGGGAGCTGTTTTTT.

This chain joins TRBV7-2 and TRBJ2-3; 8 positions agree with TRBD1. With V trimmed by 4 bases and J by 4 bases, 7 bases remained unmatched. The CDR3 consists of 15 residues. From germline, CDR1 is SGHTA and CDR2 FQGNSA. CDR3 DNA: TGTGCCAGCAGCTCCGGGACAGGAGGCTCAGATACGCAGTATTTT. The encoded protein is CASSSGTGGSDTQYF.

This chain joins TRBV3-1 (or the pseudogene TRBV3-2) and TRBJ2-6; weak D call: TRBD1 (6 bases). The CDR3 sequence is 17 residues long. Germline CDR1 and CDR2: LGHDT and YNNKEL (reference sequence). Trimming pared 4 bases from V and 2 bases from J, leaving 15 bases between. CDR3 in amino acids: CASSPFPTGPGANVLTF. CDR3 DNA: TGTGCCAGCAGCCCCTTCCCCACAGGGCCTGGGGCCAACGTCCTGACTTTC.

This clone was seen only once. The chain is built from TRBV9 and TRBJ2-1, with 10 bases that match TRBD1. Germline CDR1 and CDR2: SGDLS and YYNGEE. The CDR3 consists of 17 residues. With V trimmed by 3 bases and J by 4 bases, 10 bases remained unmatched. The CDR3 bases are TGTGCCAGCAGCGGGGTCGACCGGGACAGGGGTTACAATGAGCAGTTCTTC. Protein: CASSGVDRDRGYNEQFF. The entire variable domain, with the rest obtained from reference TRBV9 and TRBJ2-1, is as follows: DSGVTQTPKHLITATGQRVTLRCSPRSGDLSVYWYQQSLDQGLQFLIQYYNGEERAKGNILERFSAQQFPDLHSELNLSSLELGDSALYFCASSGVDRDRGYNEQFFGPGTRLTVL.

The chain uses TRBV5-1 and TRBJ1-2; 10 positions agree with TRBD1. J lost 7 bases, V lost 3 bases, and 3 bases had no gene match. Germline V gene data show CDR1 as SGHRS and CDR2 as YFSETQ. There are 13 residues in the CDR3. CDR3 nucleotide sequence: TGCGCCAGCAGCTCCGGGACAGGGGTTGGCTACACCTTC. Encoded protein: CASSSGTGVGYTF.

The rearrangement joins TRBV7-2 to TRBJ1-4, with 9 bases matching TRBD1. The V segment lost 6 bases and the J segment 5 bases; nucleotides outside the gene matches: 10. The CDR3 runs 16 residues. Germline lookup yields CDR1 SGHTA and CDR2 FQGNSA. As DNA, the CDR3 is TGTGCCAGCAGTCTGGACAGGGGAGTGCAAAATGAAAAACTGTTTTTT. This sequence encodes CASSLDRGVQNEKLFF.

This clone was seen a few times. The V call is TRBV28, the J call TRBJ1-4; TRBD1 matches at 7 bases. V lost 5 bases and J lost 4; bases outside the gene matches: 4. CDR3 length equals 14 residues. Germline lookup yields CDR1 MDHEN and CDR2 SYDVKM. The CDR3 loop reads CASSPGQLNEKLFF. CDR3 nucleotides: TGTGCCAGCAGTCCGGGACAGCTTAATGAAAAACTGTTTTTT.

The rearrangement joins TRBV7-3 to TRBJ2-5, with 7 bases lining up with TRBD2. This CDR3 contains 13 residues. The V gene's germline CDR1 is SGHTA and CDR2 FQGTGA. With V trimmed by 5 bases and J by 5 bases, 5 bases remained unmatched. Here the CDR3 DNA reads TGTGCCAGCAGCCGCGGGAGTTGGGAGACCCAGTACTTC. This sequence encodes CASSRGSWETQYF.

The V gene is TRBV28, the J gene TRBJ1-2, with a tentative D call TRBD1 (5 bases). Trimming pared 4 bases from V and 5 bases from J, leaving 8 bases between. The CDR3 totals 12 residues. The germline gives CDR1 MDHEN, CDR2 SYDVKM. The CDR3, as DNA: TGTGCCAGCAGTTCCAGGGTTTATGGCTACACCTTC. Translation: CASSSRVYGYTF.

The gene calls are TRBV3-1 (or the pseudogene TRBV3-2) and TRBJ1-1; D is uncertain. CDR1 and CDR2 (germline): LGHDT, YNNKEL (reference sequence). The CDR3 loop spans 15 amino acids. V lost 1 base and J 2 bases, leaving 11 bases between the germline ends. CDR3 region: CASSQGILANTEAFF. CDR3 coding DNA: TGTGCCAGCAGCCAAGGTATACTCGCTAACACTGAAGCTTTCTTT.

The chain joins TRBV7-2 to TRBJ2-7, with D possibly TRBD2 on 6 matching bases. Germline CDR1 is SGHTA and CDR2 is FQGNSA. The CDR3 has 14 amino acids. With 4 bases removed from V and 2 bases from J, the gap between germline ends came to 12 bases. CDR3 DNA sequence: TGTGCCAGCAGCTCGGTGGGAGGAACCTACGAGCAGTACTTC. This translates into CASSSVGGTYEQYF.

This clone showed up just a few times. Here the CDR3 DNA reads TGTGCCAGCAGCCCGAGGACTAGCGGGATTAGCGAGCAGTACTTC. Translating it yields CASSPRTSGISEQYF. This chain joins TRBV11-2 and TRBJ2-7, with 12 bases fitting TRBD2. Germline lookup yields CDR1 SGHAT and CDR2 FQNNGV. The CDR3 has 15 amino acids. The junction had 8 bases not matched to a gene; V was cut back by 5 bases and J by 6 bases.

A few counts support this clone. The genes are TRBV4-1 and TRBJ2-7; the D gene is possibly TRBD1 (6 bases). The CDR3 extends over 16 amino acids. Germline V lookup: CDR1 MGHRA, CDR2 YSYEKL. Trimming removed 1 base from V and 2 bases from J, with 15 bases in between. The CDR3 reads CASSQGIDRSPYEQYF. The CDR3 nucleotides read TGCGCCAGCAGCCAAGGAATTGACAGGAGCCCCTACGAGCAGTACTTC.

J is TRBJ2-1 and V is TRBV27; 10 bases match TRBD2. This CDR3 contains 17 residues. Germline CDR1 MNHEY, CDR2 SMNVEV (reference sequence). V lost 2 bases to trimming and J lost 7 bases; unmatched junction nucleotides: 11. CDR3 sequence: CASSLTGLADYRNEQFF. DNA for the CDR3: TGTGCCAGCAGTTTAACAGGACTAGCGGACTATAGGAATGAGCAGTTCTTC.

This clone was found a few times. The chain has TRBV3-1 (or the pseudogene TRBV3-2) and TRBJ1-2; weak D call: TRBD1 (5 bases). Between the trimmed V and J ends, which lost 2 bases and 4 bases, there was a span of 17 bases. CDR1 is LGHDT, CDR2 YNNKEL, per germline (reference sequence). This CDR3 comprises 16 residues. The CDR3 reads CASSQYVGGGAYGYTF. DNA for the CDR3: TGTGCCAGCAGCCAATACGTCGGGGGTGGGGCCTATGGCTACACCTTC.

CDR3 nucleotides: TGTGCCAGCTCACCACCTCTTGTCGTTTTGAACACTGAAGCTTTCTTT. Its protein product is CASSPPLVVLNTEAFF. The V and J genes are TRBV18 and TRBJ1-1; D gene ambiguous. The CDR3 length is 16 residues. V dropped 0 bases and J dropped 0 bases, with 11 bases sitting between them. Germline CDR1 and CDR2: KGHSH and LQKENI.

The chain recombines TRBV18 with TRBJ2-7, with 8 nucleotides matching TRBD1. CDR3 length: 14 amino acids. Germline V gene data show CDR1 as KGHSH and CDR2 as LQKENI. V was pared by 4 bases and J by 4 bases, with 6 bases of the junction left unmatched. The CDR3 here is CASSLGQGEYEQYV. Written as DNA, the CDR3 is TGTGCCAGCTCACTTGGACAGGGCGAGTACGAGCAGTACGTC.

The chain has TRBV6-5 and TRBJ2-7; D gene unclear. The V and J ends lost 6 bases and 1 base respectively, with 10 bases between them. Germline values: CDR1 MNHEY, CDR2 SVGAGI. The CDR3 covers 13 residues. In nucleotides, the CDR3 is TGTGCCAGCAGCTGGCACGTTTCCTACGAGCAGTACTTC. Its translation: CASSWHVSYEQYF.

In this sample, this clone turned up once. V is TRBV18 and J is TRBJ2-2, with a possible D match to TRBD2 (5 bases). Trimming cost V 8 bases and J 6 bases, with 13 bases left between them. The CDR3 length is 13 residues. The germline CDR1 and CDR2 sequences are KGHSH and LQKENI. The CDR3 here is CASTRTEAGELFF. CDR3 nucleotides: TGTGCCAGCACGAGGACGGAGGCCGGGGAGCTGTTTTTT.

The chain carries TRBV28 and TRBJ1-3; 8 positions agree with TRBD1. The CDR3 spans 16 residues. V shed 10 bases and J 0 bases; nucleotides not matched to a gene: 11. Germline assignment: CDR1 MDHEN and CDR2 SYDVKM. DNA for the CDR3: TGTGCCACCAAACCCCCGGGACAGGTCTCTGGAAACACCATATATTTT. This sequence encodes CATKPPGQVSGNTIYF.

The chain couples TRBV3-1 (or the pseudogene TRBV3-2) to TRBJ2-5, with TRBD1 matching 10 bases. The CDR3 is 15 amino acids. Trimming cost V 0 bases and J 5 bases; bases outside gene matches: 3. The V gene's germline CDR1 is LGHDT and CDR2 YNNKEL (reference sequence). CDR3 loop: CASSQEGTGAETQYF. The CDR3 bases are TGTGCCAGCAGCCAAGAAGGGACAGGGGCCGAGACCCAGTACTTC.

This chain uses TRBV6-5 with TRBJ1-6, with D perhaps matching TRBD1 (5 bases). The CDR3 covers 14 residues. Looked up from germline, CDR1 is MNHEY and CDR2 is SVGAGI. Between the trimmed V and J ends, which lost 11 bases and 11 bases, there was a span of 22 bases. The CDR3: CASAISGGDPPLHF. The CDR3 DNA is TGTGCCTCGGCCATATCCGGGGGAGATCCACCCCTCCACTTT.

The sample holds one count of this clone. V and J are TRBV11-2 and TRBJ1-1; D might be TRBD1 (6 bases). The V gene lost 2 bases and the J gene lost 6 bases, with 13 bases spanning the gap. The CDR3 totals 14 residues. Germline V lookup: CDR1 SGHAT, CDR2 FQNNGV. CDR3 protein: CASSLSGAWPEAFF. The CDR3 region has the DNA TGTGCCAGCAGCTTATCAGGGGCTTGGCCTGAAGCTTTCTTT.

The CDR3 coding sequence is TGTGCCTGGAGTATCGCTACTACGAACACTGAAGCTTTCTTT. It specifies CAWSIATTNTEAFF. The chain is built from TRBV30 and TRBJ1-1; D is unresolved. With 2 bases removed from V and 1 base from J, the gap between germline ends came to 11 bases. This CDR3 region has 14 residues. CDR1 is GTSNPN, CDR2 SVGIG, per germline (reference sequence).

The chain uses TRBV18 and TRBJ2-2, with unresolved D. This CDR3 region has 13 residues. Germline CDR1 KGHSH, CDR2 LQKENI. V was pared by 3 bases and J by 3 bases, with 5 bases between. The CDR3 loop is CASSPSDTGELFF. CDR3 DNA sequence: TGTGCCAGCTCACCGTCCGACACCGGGGAGCTGTTTTTT.

The genes are TRBV6-5 and TRBJ2-7; possibly TRBD2 for D (5 bases). Trimming took 4 bases from V and 5 from J, leaving 15 bases between them. The CDR3 totals 14 residues. Germline-derived CDR1 and CDR2 are MNHEY and SVGAGI. CDR3 coding DNA: TGTGCCAGCAGTTCCACTAGGGCTGAGAACGAGCAGTACTTC. Protein product: CASSSTRAENEQYF.

This sequence joins TRBV5-5 and TRBJ2-2; tentative D call: TRBD1 (7 bases). The length of the CDR3 is 15 residues. Trimming took 2 bases from V and 4 from J, leaving 12 bases between them. Germline CDR1 SGHKS, CDR2 YYEKEE (reference sequence). CDR3 bases: TGTGCCAGCAGCTTCGCGGGACAGCCCACCGGGGAGCTGTTTTTT. It encodes CASSFAGQPTGELFF.

The rearrangement uses TRBV19 and TRBJ2-7; 8 bases agree with TRBD1. The CDR3 is 14 amino acids. In germline, CDR1 is LNHDA, CDR2 SQIVND (reference sequence). V gave up 8 bases and J gave up 0 bases; unmatched junction bases: 6. The CDR3 loop reads CASQRTGSSYEQYF. The CDR3 region has the DNA TGTGCCAGTCAAAGGACAGGGAGCTCCTACGAGCAGTACTTC.